What follows are 10 T cell receptor beta chains derived from one specimen sequenced in a study of post-analysis software for immune sequencing data. Regarding the study as a whole: Five TRBV segments, including TRBV5-6, TRBV5-1 and TRBV20-1, were more frequent in patients than controls.

The TCR beta cDNA libraries carried unique molecular identifiers. One entry per CDR3 protein, called by TCRdb with MiXCR from the PCR reads. The table has under 650,000 distinct CDR3 sequences, about 40% seen once. What these receptors recognize is not known. Sequenced: blood. All receptors derive from a girl aged 10 to 17 with multiple sclerosis.

Concerning this clonotype itself: A clone one base away is much larger, so this may be a read error. V gene TRBV6-5 combines with J gene TRBJ2-1, with TRBD2 identical over 8 bases. Germline V gene data show CDR1 as MNHEY and CDR2 as SVGAGI. Trimming cost V 6 bases and J 7 bases; bases outside gene matches: 11. The CDR3 spans 15 residues. The CDR3, as DNA: TGTGCCAGCAGACGCACTAGCGGAGGGGGGAATGAGCAGTTCTTC. It codes for CASRRTSGGGNEQFF.

The J gene is TRBJ2-1, the V gene TRBV5-6; D ambiguous. The CDR3 loop spans 13 amino acids. Germline-derived CDR1 and CDR2 are SGHDT and YYEEEE. The V end was cut by 0 bases, the J end by 7 bases, with 8 bases between. The CDR3 nucleotides read TGTGCCAGCAGCTTGGGGCGATGGAATGAGCAGTTCTTC. Its translation is CASSLGRWNEQFF.

A few counts support this clonotype. This chain connects TRBV29-1 to TRBJ2-7; D is ambiguous. CDR1 and CDR2 (germline): SQVTM, ANQGSEA. Trimming removed 1 base at V and 2 bases at J, with 9 bases between. The CDR3 spans 13 residues. In nucleotides, the CDR3 is TGCAGCGTTGAAGTTTACGACCCCTACGAGCAGTACTTC. This translates into CSVEVYDPYEQYF.

This clonotype was seen only a few times. The chain combines TRBV6-5 with TRBJ1-1, with a weak D call TRBD1 (5 bases). The CDR3 extends over 15 amino acids. CDR1 and CDR2 from the germline V gene are MNHEY and SVGAGI. V was pared by 0 bases and J by 6 bases, with 14 bases between. The CDR3: CASSYSGGYSAEAFF. Written as DNA, the CDR3 is TGTGCCAGCAGTTACTCCGGGGGGTACAGCGCTGAAGCTTTCTTT.

This clonotype has a count of ten or more. The chain combines TRBV5-5 with TRBJ2-1; maybe TRBD1 (5 bases). Trimming left V 2 bases short and J 5 bases short, with 8 bases between. The CDR3 totals 13 residues. In germline, CDR1 is SGHKS, CDR2 YYEKEE (reference sequence). Here the CDR3 DNA reads TGTGCCAGCAGCTTAAGCAGGGACAATGAGCAGTTCTTC. Protein product: CASSLSRDNEQFF.

The chain is built from TRBV20-1 and TRBJ2-7; 11 bases fit TRBD2. Trimming took 6 bases from V and 1 from J; bases not matched to a gene: 5. The CDR3 runs 14 residues. Germline CDR1 DFQATT, CDR2 SNEGSKA (reference sequence). Here the CDR3 DNA reads TGCAGTGCCCAAGGGACTAGCGGTTCCTACGAGCAGTACTTC. Translation: CSAQGTSGSYEQYF.

The genes are TRBV28 and TRBJ1-2; D is ambiguous. CDR1 and CDR2 (germline): MDHEN, SYDVKM. V was shortened by 2 bases and J by 10 bases, with 2 bases between the two germline ends. The CDR3 loop spans 9 amino acids. The CDR3 nucleotides read TGTGCCAGCAGTTTACCCTACACCTTC. Residues: CASSLPYTF.

Here the CDR3 DNA reads TGTGCCAGCAGTTCACAGGGGAGTGAAAACATTCAGTACTTC. The encoded protein is CASSSQGSENIQYF. The chain recombines TRBV27 with TRBJ2-5, with 7 bases identical to TRBD1. The DNA end lines up better with TRBJ2-4; the J call may be wrong. Germline V CDR1 and CDR2: MNHEY, SMNVEV (reference sequence). This CDR3 is built from 14 residues.

This chain joins TRBV7-9 and TRBJ2-5; 7 nucleotides align to TRBD1. Per germline, CDR1 SEHNR and CDR2 FQNEAQ (reference sequence). The CDR3 sequence is 16 residues long. V lost 5 bases to trimming and J lost 2 bases; unmatched junction nucleotides: 11. The CDR3 loop reads CASSPRPGQRQETQYF. CDR3 in DNA: TGTGCCAGCAGCCCCCGACCGGGACAGAGACAAGAGACCCAGTACTTC.

Comment on this clonotype: Sequence at one end of the junction differs from germline and may be a read error. The chain links TRBV20-1 to TRBJ1-1; 7 bases are a match to TRBD1. The CDR3 is made up of 15 amino acids. Looked up from germline, CDR1 is DFQATT and CDR2 is SNEGSKA (reference sequence). Here the CDR3 reads CSPRAQGGMNTEAFF. CDR3 bases: TGCAGTCCTAGGGCCCAGGGGGGCATGAACACTGAAGCTTTCTTT.